The 4 T cell receptor beta chains below all came from one sample that was sequenced in a study of naive and memory T cell subsets. General study findings and limits: Especially in CD8 cells, naive repertoires contained a few larger clonotypes, possibly CD45RA-re-expressing memory cells.

No cognate antigen is known for these TCRs. Two oligonucleotides, mixed equimolar, formed the beta constant-region primer covering TRBC1 and TRBC2. Nested alpha and beta constant-region primers with the SP2 primer drove four PCR rounds on ligated cDNA. TCRdb redid the calling of the UMI-ligation and nested PCR reads with MiXCR, one entry per CDR3 protein. The repertoire holds approximately 140,000 distinct CDR3 sequences, with over 20% as singletons. Sample: naive CD4+ T cells from blood. These receptors were collected from a human donor in good health.

This clonotype was observed a few times. This chain uses TRBV9 with TRBJ1-1; 8 bases map to TRBD1. Germline V lookup: CDR1 SGDLS, CDR2 YYNGEE. J was trimmed by 4 bases and V by 3 bases; bases with no gene match: 2. The CDR3 loop spans 13 amino acids. Here the CDR3 DNA reads TGTGCCAGCAGCGCAGGGACAGGCACTGAAGCTTTCTTT. Amino acid sequence: CASSAGTGTEAFF. The entire variable domain, with the rest obtained from reference TRBV9 and TRBJ1-1, is as follows: DSGVTQTPKHLITATGQRVTLRCSPRSGDLSVYWYQQSLDQGLQFLIQYYNGEERAKGNILERFSAQQFPDLHSELNLSSLELGDSALYFCASSAGTGTEAFFGQGTRLTVV.

This sequence joins TRBV28 and TRBJ2-4, with 9 positions matching TRBD1. The germline CDR1 and CDR2 sequences are MDHEN and SYDVKM. The CDR3 has 15 residues. The trim removed 5 bases at V and 7 bases at J, leaving 9 bases unmatched. As DNA, the CDR3 is TGTGCCAGCAGTCCACTGACAGGGGGAGGGAACATTCAGTACTTC. Amino acids: CASSPLTGGGNIQYF. Complete variable domain (other parts from reference TRBV28 and TRBJ2-4): DVKVTQSSRYLVKRTGEKVFLECVQDMDHENMFWYRQDPGLGLRLIYFSYDVKMKEKGDIPEGYSVSREKKERFSLILESASTNQTSMYLCASSPLTGGGNIQYFGAGTRLSVL.

V usage is TRBV4-1 and J usage is TRBJ1-1; D possibly corresponds to TRBD1 (5 bases). CDR3 length: 17 amino acids. Trimming left V 0 bases short and J 5 bases short, with 19 bases between. Germline loops: CDR1 MGHRA, CDR2 YSYEKL. CDR3 sequence: CASSQDGGGARRTEAFF. The CDR3, as DNA: TGCGCCAGCAGCCAAGACGGGGGAGGGGCGCGACGGACTGAAGCTTTCTTT.

This clonotype was detected a few times. This rearrangement joins TRBV30 to TRBJ1-5; D is perhaps TRBD1 (5 bases). CDR1 GTSNPN and CDR2 SVGIG come from the germline V gene (reference sequence). Trimming took off 2 bases at V and 6 bases at J, with 17 bases between the two ends. The CDR3 loop spans 15 amino acids. As DNA, the CDR3 is TGTGCCTGGAGTCTCGCCCCGGGGAGGGGTCAGCCCCAGCATTTT. Protein: CAWSLAPGRGQPQHF.